Below, 32 T cell receptor beta chains from the same sample are listed, as sequenced in a study of blood T cell repertoires in COVID-19. The protocol was immunoSEQ multiplex PCR, while the TCRdb copy is restricted to in-frame clones and leaves out a portion. Altogether tens of thousands of clones are present, 86% being singletons, with the ten largest covering roughly 15%. Source material: peripheral blood. The receptors originated from a human donor in a cohort sampled during active COVID-19.

This chain joins TRBV9 and TRBJ2-3; a weak D match, TRBD2 (6 bases). The CDR3 has 17 amino acids. Germline V gene lookup returns CDR1 SGDLS and CDR2 YYNGEE. The V end lost 2 bases, the J end lost 5 bases, and 21 bases lay between the germline ends. The CDR3 protein is CASSVGNEIGRGDTQYF. For the CDR3, the DNA is TGTGCCAGCAGCGTCGGTAACGAGATCGGGCGGGGAGATACGCAGTATTTT.

The rearrangement uses TRBV24-1 and TRBJ1-2; TRBD1 is a possible D gene (6 bases). Per germline, CDR1 KGHDR and CDR2 SFDVKD. The CDR3 length is 13 residues. The ends were cut back, 11 bases at V and 8 bases at J, with 20 bases in the middle. The CDR3 protein is CANLQGHAMGYTF. CDR3 coding DNA: TGTGCCAACCTACAGGGCCACGCTATGGGCTACACCTTC.

The chain combines TRBV11-3 with TRBJ2-2; D ambiguous. Germline V CDR1 and CDR2: SGHNT, YENEEA. Trimming cost V 4 bases and J 5 bases, with 17 bases left between them. The length of the CDR3 is 16 residues. CDR3: CASSSGPEGRTGELFF. The CDR3 nucleotides read TGTGCCAGCAGCTCGGGTCCCGAAGGTAGAACCGGGGAGCTGTTTTTT.

The V gene is TRBV3-1 (or the pseudogene TRBV3-2), the J gene TRBJ1-6, with a tentative D call TRBD1 (5 bases). The CDR3 runs 14 residues. Trimming removed 2 bases from V and 7 bases from J, with 9 bases in between. CDR1 and CDR2 (germline): LGHDT, YNNKEL (reference sequence). The CDR3 DNA follows: TGTGCCAGCAGCCAACTGCGGGGGAATTCACCCCTCCACTTT. Encoded protein: CASSQLRGNSPLHF.

This chain connects TRBV5-4 to TRBJ2-1; 8 positions match TRBD2. CDR3 length: 16 residues. The V segment lost 2 bases and the J segment 0 bases; nucleotides outside the gene matches: 4. Germline V gene sequence: CDR1 SGHNT, CDR2 YYREEE (reference sequence). The CDR3 region has the DNA TGTGCCAGCAGCTTACCGGCGGGAGGCTCCTACAATGAGCAGTTCTTC. Residues: CASSLPAGGSYNEQFF.

The chain links TRBV6-5 to TRBJ1-2, with a weak D call TRBD1 (5 bases). Germline V gene lookup returns CDR1 MNHEY and CDR2 SVGAGI. The CDR3 contains 14 residues. Trimming pared 6 bases from V and 3 bases from J, leaving 14 bases between. The CDR3 loop reads CASSRGGFDYGYTF. The CDR3 DNA reads TGTGCCAGCAGCCGGGGGGGTTTTGACTATGGCTACACCTTC.

CDR3 loop: CASSQRLASYEQYF. CDR3 nucleotide sequence: TGCGCCAGCAGTCAACGTCTGGCCTCCTACGAGCAGTACTTC. The V call is TRBV4-1, the J call TRBJ2-7; no clear D. Trimming took 6 bases from V and 0 from J, leaving 12 bases between them. The CDR3 runs 14 residues. The germline CDR1 and CDR2 sequences are MGHRA and YSYEKL.

The chain links TRBV5-4 to TRBJ2-3; D remains ambiguous. Germline lookup yields CDR1 SGHNT and CDR2 YYREEE (reference sequence). There are 15 residues in the CDR3. The V gene lost 1 base and the J gene lost 0 bases, with 9 bases spanning the gap. CDR3 bases: TGTGCCAGCAGCTTGAACCCGACTAGCACAGATACGCAGTATTTT. Translated: CASSLNPTSTDTQYF.

The chain recombines TRBV3-1 (or the pseudogene TRBV3-2) with TRBJ1-1; D remains unclear. Deletions cut 0 bases from V and 4 bases from J, with 9 bases between. Germline V gives CDR1 LGHDT, CDR2 YNNKEL (reference sequence). The CDR3 spans 14 residues. CDR3 coding DNA: TGTGCCAGCAGCCAAGATATGGGCATCACTGAAGCTTTCTTT. It specifies CASSQDMGITEAFF.

To note about this clone: The conserved phenylalanine or tryptophan normally closing the CDR3 is absent here, so this likely arose from a read error. This chain uses TRBV11-2 with TRBJ1-6; D remains ambiguous. V lost 2 bases, J lost 11 bases, and 13 bases lay in between. CDR1 SGHAT and CDR2 FQNNGV come from the germline V gene. The CDR3 is made up of 14 amino acids. CDR3 sequence: CASSLSLALTPLHL. The CDR3 region has the DNA TGTGCCAGCAGCTTATCCCTGGCCCTTACACCCCTCCACCTT.

The V and J genes are TRBV1 and TRBJ2-2; the table's D gene call, TRBD1, was not cross checked with the DNA. TRBV1 represents a pseudogene. The CDR3 loop spans 18 amino acids. CDR3 residues: CTSSQSSKIQGWTGELFF. DNA for the CDR3: TGCACCAGCAGCCAATCCAGTAAGATCCAGGGTTGGACCGGGGAGCTGTTTTTT.

This clone was counted between two and nine times. The chain employs TRBV15 and TRBJ1-5, with D possibly matching TRBD1 (5 bases). V shed 0 bases and J shed 2 bases, with 11 bases lying between them. The germline CDR1 and CDR2 sequences are LNHNV and YYDKDF (reference sequence). This CDR3 has 16 amino acids. For the CDR3, the DNA is TGTGCCACCAGCAGAGATTTGGGGGGTGGCAATCAGCCCCAGCATTTT. Its translation: CATSRDLGGGNQPQHF.

This rearrangement joins TRBV27 to TRBJ2-3; perhaps TRBD2 as D (5 bases). V shed 6 bases and J shed 6 bases, with 19 bases lying between them. Germline V gives CDR1 MNHEY, CDR2 SMNVEV (reference sequence). The CDR3 contains 15 residues. CDR3 protein: CASSRAGSRLDTQYF. Written as DNA, the CDR3 is TGTGCCAGCAGCCGTGCGGGTAGCAGGCTCGATACGCAGTATTTT.

This clone was picked up one time. This chain joins TRBV14 and TRBJ1-2; D not certain. Trimming pared 4 bases from V and 2 bases from J, leaving 14 bases between. Germline CDR1 reads SGHDN; CDR2 reads FVKESK. The CDR3 contains 15 residues. CDR3 in DNA: TGTGCCAGCAGCCCCTTGCGGGGATGGAACTATGGCTACACCTTC. Protein product: CASSPLRGWNYGYTF.

The rearrangement uses TRBV6-5 and TRBJ1-5; 9 bases agree with TRBD1. The CDR3 is made up of 14 amino acids. The V gene's germline CDR1 is MNHEY and CDR2 SVGAGI. The junction had 6 bases not matched to a gene; V was cut back by 5 bases and J by 7 bases. CDR3 DNA: TGTGCCAGCAGTCGGACAGGGGCGGCACAGCCCCAGCATTTT. Translated: CASSRTGAAQPQHF.

The chain carries TRBV15 and TRBJ1-1; perhaps TRBD1 as D (6 bases). CDR1 is LNHNV and CDR2 is YYDKDF in the germline V gene (reference sequence). The CDR3 contains 14 residues. V was pared by 1 base and J by 4 bases, with 10 bases between. The CDR3 sequence: CATSRATGSTEAFF. The DNA for the CDR3 is TGTGCCACCAGCAGAGCCACAGGGTCCACTGAAGCTTTCTTT.

J is TRBJ2-3 and V is TRBV4-3, with D perhaps TRBD1 (5 bases). V gave up 4 bases and J gave up 2 bases, with 10 bases separating them. Looked up from germline, CDR1 is LGHNA and CDR2 is YSLEER. This CDR3 is 14 amino acids long. CDR3 region: CASSPRVFTDTQYF. CDR3 DNA sequence: TGCGCCAGCAGCCCCAGGGTTTTCACAGATACGCAGTATTTT.

This rearrangement joins TRBV6-5 to TRBJ1-2; D gene unclear. The CDR3 spans 14 residues. Trimming took 8 bases from V and 7 from J, leaving 20 bases between them. Germline lookup yields CDR1 MNHEY and CDR2 SVGAGI. The CDR3: CASEHTRQLGGYTF. The CDR3 nucleotides are TGTGCCAGCGAACACACTAGGCAATTAGGTGGCTACACCTTC.

This clone occurred a few times. The chain employs TRBV7-8 and TRBJ2-5, with TRBD2 identical over 11 bases. Germline V gene data show CDR1 as SGHVS and CDR2 as FQNEAQ. With V trimmed by 1 base and J by 3 bases, 16 bases remained unmatched. The CDR3 contains 20 residues. CDR3 residues: CASSLEVVLGLAGGEETQYF. In nucleotides, the CDR3 is TGTGCCAGCAGCTTAGAGGTGGTGTTAGGGCTAGCGGGAGGAGAAGAGACCCAGTACTTC.

This clone appeared a few times. This sequence joins TRBV7-9 and TRBJ1-5, with 7 positions matching TRBD1. CDR3 length: 16 amino acids. CDR1 is SEHNR and CDR2 is FQNEAQ in the germline V gene (reference sequence). With V trimmed by 5 bases and J by 6 bases, 13 bases remained unmatched. CDR3 DNA sequence: TGTGCCAGCAGCCCCTTACAGGGGATCGAGTCTCAGCCCCAGCATTTT. It encodes CASSPLQGIESQPQHF.

The J gene is TRBJ2-3, the V gene TRBV18; D is unresolved. This CDR3 has 15 residues. Germline V CDR1 and CDR2: KGHSH, LQKENI. Deletions cut 6 bases from V and 0 bases from J, with 13 bases between. The DNA of the CDR3 is TGTGCCAGCTCGCAGAATCGGCGGAGCACAGATACGCAGTATTTT. It translates to CASSQNRRSTDTQYF. Looking up the rest from reference TRBV18 and TRBJ2-3 gives the full variable domain: NAGVMQNPRHLVRRRGQEARLRCSPMKGHSHVYWYRQLPEEGLKFMVYLQKENIIDESGMPKERFSAEFPKEGPSILRIQQVVRGDSAAYFCASSQNRRSTDTQYFGPGTRLTVL.

This clone turned up a few times. This rearrangement joins TRBV27 to TRBJ2-1; 10 bases line up with TRBD2. The V gene's germline CDR1 is MNHEY and CDR2 SMNVEV (reference sequence). The CDR3 runs to 17 residues. V trimming: 9 bases; J trimming: 9 bases; junction bases outside the gene matches: 20. CDR3 sequence (DNA): TGTGCCAGTCTACTACTAACAAGCGGGAGGGCCACGGGTGAGCAGTTCTTC. The encoded protein is CASLLLTSGRATGEQFF.

The genes are TRBV28 and TRBJ2-2, with D tentatively TRBD2 (5 bases). With 2 bases removed from V and 7 bases from J, the gap between germline ends came to 14 bases. CDR3 length equals 15 residues. Germline loops: CDR1 MDHEN, CDR2 SYDVKM. In DNA, the CDR3 is TGTGCCAGCAGTTTAGCGGGTAAAAGGGACGGGGAGCTGTTTTTT. Translation gives CASSLAGKRDGELFF.

This chain's CDR3 is CASSGGSLNTEAFF. The CDR3 DNA sequence: TGCGCCAGCAGTGGCGGGTCATTGAACACTGAAGCTTTCTTT. The chain uses TRBV10-1 and TRBJ1-1; no reliable D call. This CDR3 is built from 14 residues. Trimming removed 4 bases at V and 0 bases at J, with 9 bases between. Germline loops: CDR1 WNHNN, CDR2 SYGVQD (reference sequence).

CDR3 nucleotide sequence: TGTGCCACCAGGCCCCGGACAGGGAGTTCACCCCTCCACTTT. Amino acid sequence: CATRPRTGSSPLHF. The J gene is TRBJ1-6, the V gene TRBV15; 8 bases fit TRBD1. V was clipped by 6 bases and J by 9 bases; unmatched bases: 7. From germline, CDR1 is LNHNV and CDR2 YYDKDF (reference sequence). The CDR3 runs 14 residues.

The chain employs TRBV7-2 and TRBJ2-2; the match to TRBD2 covers 8 bases. Germline V gene sequence: CDR1 SGHTA, CDR2 FQGNSA. Trimming at V came to 0 bases and at J to 5 bases, leaving 2 bases not matched to a gene. The CDR3 extends over 15 amino acids. As DNA, the CDR3 is TGTGCCAGCAGCTTAGCGGCTAGCGGGACCGGGGAGCTGTTTTTT. Translated: CASSLAASGTGELFF.

For the CDR3, the DNA is TGTGCCAGCAGCCAAGAATCGGGGGGCTGGGACACCGGGGAGCTGTTTTTT. Its translation: CASSQESGGWDTGELFF. The chain is built from TRBV14 and TRBJ2-2, with D possibly TRBD2 on 7 matching bases. CDR3 length: 17 amino acids. The V gene's germline CDR1 is SGHDN and CDR2 FVKESK. Trimming stripped 0 bases from V and 3 bases from J, with 14 bases between.

V usage is TRBV27 and J usage is TRBJ1-5, with D possibly TRBD1 on 5 matching bases. The V gene's germline CDR1 is MNHEY and CDR2 SMNVEV (reference sequence). This CDR3 spans 12 amino acids. With 3 bases removed from V and 6 bases from J, the gap between germline ends came to 6 bases. The CDR3 loop reads CASSLQGQPQHF. CDR3 nucleotide sequence: TGTGCCAGCAGTTTGCAGGGTCAGCCCCAGCATTTT.

The rearrangement uses TRBV11-2 and TRBJ2-3, with D possibly matching TRBD2 (6 bases). CDR1 and CDR2 (germline): SGHAT, FQNNGV. V lost 5 bases and J 0 bases, leaving 15 bases between the germline ends. CDR3 length equals 16 residues. The DNA for the CDR3 is TGTGCCAGCAGCAGGAGGGGAGCGGGTAGCACAGATACGCAGTATTTT. It translates to CASSRRGAGSTDTQYF.

The chain has TRBV30 and TRBJ1-4; tentatively, D is TRBD1 (6 bases). This CDR3 is built from 13 residues. The germline V gene has CDR1 GTSNPN and CDR2 SVGIG (reference sequence). V lost 3 bases, J lost 7 bases, and 12 bases lay in between. The CDR3 region has the DNA TGTGCCTGGAGAGAAGGGGGTACTGAAAAACTGTTTTTT. Translating gives CAWREGGTEKLFF.

The J gene is TRBJ2-3, the V gene TRBV7-3; D not resolved. The germline V gene encodes CDR1 SGHTA and CDR2 FQGTGA. CDR3 length: 13 amino acids. The V and J ends lost 5 bases and 6 bases respectively, with 12 bases between them. This chain's CDR3 is CASSLGERDTQYF. The CDR3 DNA reads as TGTGCCAGCAGCCTCGGAGAGCGTGATACGCAGTATTTT.

This clone was seen a few times. V and J are TRBV7-3 and TRBJ2-2; 7 positions match TRBD1. CDR1 is SGHTA and CDR2 is FQGTGA in the germline V gene. CDR3 length equals 16 residues. The junction had 8 bases not matched to a gene; V was cut back by 5 bases and J by 2 bases. CDR3 sequence: CASSPRDRDNTGELFF. For the CDR3, the DNA is TGTGCCAGCAGCCCCCGGGACAGAGATAACACCGGGGAGCTGTTTTTT. Complete variable domain (other parts from reference TRBV7-3 and TRBJ2-2): GAGVSQTPSNKVTEKGKYVELRCDPISGHTALYWYRQSLGQGPEFLIYFQGTGAADDSGLPNDRFFAVRPEGSVSTLKIQRTERGDSAVYLCASSPRDRDNTGELFFGEGSRLTVL.